This passage covers 5 T cell receptor beta chains from one sample sequenced in a study of T cell responses to AZD1222 COVID-19 vaccine. Profiled with immunoSEQ multiplex PCR; TCRdb holds only in-frame clones, not every one. The sample yields about 180,000 clones, 88% seen once. This material consisted of peripheral blood, taken 28 days after the second AZD1222 dose. Receptors were obtained from an adult who received the AZD1222 COVID-19 vaccine.

This chain connects TRBV4-3 to TRBJ1-6, with D tentatively TRBD1 (6 bases). Germline-derived CDR1 and CDR2 are LGHNA and YSLEER. The CDR3 covers 15 residues. Between the trimmed V and J ends, which lost 5 bases and 9 bases, there was a span of 17 bases. The CDR3 DNA reads TGCGCCAGCAGCTCTTTGGGCACAGGGACTTCACCCCTCCACTTT. It translates to CASSSLGTGTSPLHF.

This clone was found once. The chain links TRBV6-6 to TRBJ2-7; tentative D call: TRBD1 (6 bases). V was trimmed by 2 bases and J by 1 base, leaving 9 bases between them. CDR3 size: 14 residues. Germline V lookup: CDR1 MNHNY, CDR2 SVGAGI (reference sequence). CDR3 amino acids: CASSYGDTSYEQYF. Written as DNA, the CDR3 is TGTGCCAGCAGTTACGGGGACACATCCTACGAGCAGTACTTC.

The chain carries TRBV6-5 and TRBJ1-1; 7 bases map to TRBD1. The V gene end was trimmed by 5 bases and the J gene end by 11 bases; junction bases not matched to a gene: 5. The CDR3 has 11 amino acids. Germline assignment: CDR1 MNHEY and CDR2 SVGAGI. CDR3: CASSTGDEAFF. The CDR3 DNA is TGTGCCAGCAGTACAGGGGATGAGGCTTTCTTT.

This chain joins TRBV9 and TRBJ1-1; D call uncertain. Germline V lookup: CDR1 SGDLS, CDR2 YYNGEE. This CDR3 is 17 amino acids long. With 2 bases removed from V and 0 bases from J, the gap between germline ends came to 17 bases. The CDR3 DNA reads TGTGCCAGCAGCGTCAACGGGGAGGTCTTTATGAACACTGAAGCTTTCTTT. Translation: CASSVNGEVFMNTEAFF.

The chain uses TRBV5-1 and TRBJ2-3; D possibly uses TRBD1 or TRBD2 (6 bases each). The CDR3 sequence is 15 residues long. Germline V CDR1 and CDR2: SGHRS, YFSETQ. The V and J ends lost 0 bases and 6 bases respectively, with 14 bases between them. The CDR3 reads CASSLGRGTWDTQYF. CDR3 bases: TGCGCCAGCAGCTTGGGGAGGGGGACCTGGGATACGCAGTATTTT.